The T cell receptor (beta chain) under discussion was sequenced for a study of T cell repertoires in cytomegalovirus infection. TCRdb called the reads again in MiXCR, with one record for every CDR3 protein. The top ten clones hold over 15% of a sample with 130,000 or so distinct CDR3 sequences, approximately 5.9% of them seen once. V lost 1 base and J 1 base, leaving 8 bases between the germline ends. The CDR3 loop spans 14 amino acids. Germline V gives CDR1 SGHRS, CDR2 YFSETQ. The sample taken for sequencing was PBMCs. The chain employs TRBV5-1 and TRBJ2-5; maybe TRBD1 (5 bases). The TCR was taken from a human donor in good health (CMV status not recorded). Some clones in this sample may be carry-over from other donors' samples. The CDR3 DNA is TGCGCCAGCAGCTTGAGGGGTCGCCAAGAGACCCAGTACTTC. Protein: CASSLRGRQETQYF.